Shown below are 23 T cell receptor beta chains from a single sample sequenced in a study of cytomegalovirus exposure and HLA in healthy donors (dated by TCRdb to 2015 to 2018). Library prep was done by the immunoSEQ multiplex PCR assay. For the multiplex PCR, a mixture combining 60 forward primers for TCR Vbeta segments and 13 reverse primers for TCR Jbeta segments was used. TCRdb retrieved this table from immuneACCESS and kept in-frame rearrangements only. Not all clones are present; in checked studies, unresolved V genes account for under half, and no reason is known for the remainder. This sample lists about 120,000 clones; about 83% were detected once. More than 3.5% of the sample goes to the ten largest clones. Material for sequencing was PBMCs. Receptors were obtained from a woman aged 40 to 50 in good health and CMV-seropositive.

V is TRBV5-5 and J is TRBJ1-5; perhaps TRBD1 as D (5 bases). Germline V gene sequence: CDR1 SGHKS, CDR2 YYEKEE (reference sequence). CDR3 size: 16 residues. Trimming shortened V by 4 bases and J by 5 bases, and 19 bases separated the two germline ends. CDR3 protein: CASSHKPRGGDQPQHF. In nucleotides, the CDR3 is TGTGCCAGCAGCCATAAACCCCGGGGAGGGGATCAGCCCCAGCATTTT.

For the CDR3, the DNA is TGTGCCAGTAGTTACGGGACAGACTACTATGGCTACACCTTC. The encoded protein is CASSYGTDYYGYTF. This chain uses TRBV19 with TRBJ1-2; 7 bases line up with TRBD1. V gave up 5 bases and J gave up 3 bases; unmatched junction bases: 6. CDR1 is LNHDA and CDR2 is SQIVND in the germline V gene (reference sequence). The CDR3 is made up of 14 amino acids.

The chain employs TRBV7-6 and TRBJ2-1, with TRBD1 matching over 11 bases. CDR1 is SGHVS and CDR2 is FNYEAQ in the germline V gene. The junction had 16 bases not matched to a gene; V was cut back by 5 bases and J by 4 bases. This CDR3 region has 19 residues. Here the CDR3 reads CASSRSNLKDRGPYNEQFF. The CDR3 DNA follows: TGTGCCAGCAGCCGTAGCAACTTAAAGGACAGGGGGCCTTACAATGAGCAGTTCTTC.

J is TRBJ2-5 and V is TRBV11-2; 8 bases align to TRBD2. Trimming at V came to 3 bases and at J to 2 bases, leaving 5 bases not matched to a gene. The germline CDR1 and CDR2 sequences are SGHAT and FQNNGV. The CDR3 is 15 residues long. CDR3 coding DNA: TGTGCCAGCAGCTTTCTAGCGGGTAAACAAGAGACCCAGTACTTC. Its translation is CASSFLAGKQETQYF.

The gene calls are TRBV30 and TRBJ2-7, with 8 nucleotides matching TRBD1. Germline values: CDR1 GTSNPN, CDR2 SVGIG (reference sequence). CDR3 length: 11 residues. Losses at the gene ends were 7 bases for V and 6 bases for J; bases not matched to a gene: 5. The CDR3 protein is CALRQGSEQYF. In nucleotides, the CDR3 is TGTGCCTTGAGACAGGGGAGCGAGCAGTACTTC. Full variable domain (missing parts from reference TRBV30 and TRBJ2-7): SQTIHQWPATLVQPVGSPLSLECTVEGTSNPNLYWYRQAAGRGLQLLFYSVGIGQISSEVPQNLSASRPQDRQFILSSKKLLLSDSGFYLCALRQGSEQYFGPGTRLTVT.

J is TRBJ2-5 and V is TRBV2; 8 bases agree with TRBD2. With V trimmed by 6 bases and J by 9 bases, 9 bases remained unmatched. CDR3 length equals 13 residues. Germline assignment: CDR1 SNHLY and CDR2 FYNNEI. The CDR3 DNA reads as TGTGCCAGCAGGGGCGGACTAGCTGAGGCCCAGTACTTC. As protein: CASRGGLAEAQYF.

The CDR3 loop reads CATSVRGYEQYF. The CDR3 nucleotides are TGTGCCACCAGCGTCCGCGGCTACGAGCAGTACTTC. V is TRBV15 and J is TRBJ2-7; D uncertain. Germline V gene lookup returns CDR1 LNHNV and CDR2 YYDKDF (reference sequence). The germline V and J ends were trimmed by 5 bases and 3 bases, with 8 bases remaining between them. This CDR3 is 12 amino acids long.

The chain links TRBV28 to TRBJ2-3, with D unresolved. The CDR3 is 14 residues long. Germline V gene sequence: CDR1 MDHEN, CDR2 SYDVKM. V was clipped by 2 bases and J by 0 bases, with 6 bases between them. The CDR3 DNA reads TGTGCCAGCAGTTTAACCGGGAGCACAGATACGCAGTATTTT. Translating gives CASSLTGSTDTQYF.

The rearrangement uses TRBV6-5 and TRBJ2-2; 7 nucleotides match TRBD1. The CDR3 extends over 15 amino acids. Germline CDR1 is MNHEY and CDR2 is SVGAGI. V gave up 7 bases and J gave up 6 bases; unmatched junction bases: 11. The CDR3 nucleotides read TGTGCCAGCACCCAGGCGAGGGGGCGCGCCGGGGAGCTGTTTTTT. It is translated as CASTQARGRAGELFF.

This chain links TRBV27 with TRBJ2-7; tentative D call: TRBD2 (5 bases). Looked up from germline, CDR1 is MNHEY and CDR2 is SMNVEV (reference sequence). The CDR3 is 12 residues long. Trimming removed 7 bases at V and 3 bases at J, with 10 bases between. The CDR3 sequence is CASMDGNYEQYF. In nucleotides, the CDR3 is TGTGCCAGCATGGACGGGAACTACGAGCAGTACTTC.

The chain joins TRBV15 to TRBJ2-7; unclear D gene. Per the germline V gene, CDR1 is LNHNV and CDR2 is YYDKDF (reference sequence). V was clipped by 0 bases and J by 5 bases, with 5 bases between them. CDR3 length: 12 residues. The CDR3 protein is CATSRDRDEQYF. DNA of the CDR3: TGTGCCACCAGCAGAGATCGGGACGAGCAGTACTTC.

The chain links TRBV9 to TRBJ2-7; 9 bases are shared with TRBD2. The CDR3 consists of 16 residues. J lost 3 bases, V lost 0 bases, and 7 bases had no gene match. Germline-derived CDR1 and CDR2 are SGDLS and YYNGEE. The CDR3 loop is CASSVVCLAGHYEQYF. CDR3 coding DNA: TGTGCCAGCAGCGTAGTTTGTCTAGCGGGGCACTACGAGCAGTACTTC.

This clone was recorded once. The chain carries TRBV5-6 and TRBJ2-1, with TRBD2 matching 11 bases. Losses at the gene ends were 3 bases for V and 5 bases for J; bases not matched to a gene: 10. CDR1 SGHDT and CDR2 YYEEEE come from the germline V gene. The CDR3 is 17 residues long. The CDR3 sequence: CASSYGRGLADDNEQFF. CDR3 DNA sequence: TGTGCCAGCAGCTACGGACGGGGACTAGCGGACGACAATGAGCAGTTCTTC.

This chain links TRBV6-5 with TRBJ1-1; D is undetermined. V was shortened by 2 bases and J by 3 bases, with 7 bases between the two germline ends. The CDR3 is 13 residues long. Germline CDR1 reads MNHEY; CDR2 reads SVGAGI. This CDR3 is CASSYAGDTEAFF. The CDR3 DNA reads as TGTGCCAGCAGTTACGCCGGAGACACTGAAGCTTTCTTT.

Here the CDR3 reads CASSLFPGLAGGPSYEQYF. The CDR3 region has the DNA TGTGCCAGCAGCTTGTTTCCGGGACTAGCGGGAGGTCCCTCCTACGAGCAGTACTTC. The chain employs TRBV5-6 and TRBJ2-7, with 15 bases identical to TRBD2. Germline V gene lookup returns CDR1 SGHDT and CDR2 YYEEEE. The V and J ends lost 1 base and 0 bases, in that order; junction bases with no gene match: 8. The CDR3 is 19 residues long.

This sequence joins TRBV4-1 and TRBJ1-4; no firm D call. The germline V gene encodes CDR1 MGHRA and CDR2 YSYEKL. The CDR3 covers 12 residues. Trimming stripped 0 bases from V and 7 bases from J, with 3 bases between. The CDR3 bases are TGCGCCAGCAGCCAAGACAGTGAAAAACTGTTTTTT. Encoded protein: CASSQDSEKLFF.

The chain joins TRBV5-4 to TRBJ2-1; 8 bases map to TRBD2. The CDR3 sequence is 17 residues long. With 1 base clipped from V and 8 bases from J, the junction kept 14 bases outside the gene matches. Germline V gene lookup returns CDR1 SGHNT and CDR2 YYREEE (reference sequence). The DNA for the CDR3 is TGTGCCAGCAGCTTGTTTGGTAGGGGACTAGGCGGGGATGAGCAGTTCTTC. This gives the protein CASSLFGRGLGGDEQFF. Based on the CDR3 plus reference TRBV5-4 and TRBJ2-1, the full variable domain is ETGVTQSPTHLIKTRGQQVTLRCSSQSGHNTVSWYQQALGQGPQFIFQYYREEENGRGNFPPRFSGLQFPNYSSELNVNALELDDSALYLCASSLFGRGLGGDEQFFGPGTRLTVL.

V usage is TRBV18 and J usage is TRBJ2-1; TRBD1 aligns across 11 bases. The CDR3 is 15 amino acids. Germline V gene data show CDR1 as KGHSH and CDR2 as LQKENI. After removal of 5 bases from V and 5 bases from J, the junction contained 5 bases not matched to a gene. CDR3 protein: CASSKGQGGNNEQFF. CDR3 in DNA: TGTGCCAGCTCAAAGGGACAGGGGGGGAACAATGAGCAGTTCTTC. Supplemented by reference TRBV18 and TRBJ2-1, the full variable domain reads NAGVMQNPRHLVRRRGQEARLRCSPMKGHSHVYWYRQLPEEGLKFMVYLQKENIIDESGMPKERFSAEFPKEGPSILRIQQVVRGDSAAYFCASSKGQGGNNEQFFGPGTRLTVL.

The V and J genes are TRBV13 and TRBJ1-4, with TRBD1 identical over 8 bases. Germline assignment: CDR1 PRHDT and CDR2 FYEKMQ (reference sequence). The CDR3 runs 15 residues. The junction had 7 bases not matched to a gene; V was cut back by 4 bases and J by 6 bases. The CDR3 reads CASSSRTGRDEKLFF. CDR3 sequence (DNA): TGTGCCAGCAGCTCGCGGACAGGGCGGGATGAAAAACTGTTTTTT. The variable domain in full, with the rest retrieved from reference TRBV13 and TRBJ1-4, is AAGVIQSPRHLIKEKRETATLKCYPIPRHDTVYWYQQGPGQDPQFLISFYEKMQSDKGSIPDRFSAQQFSDYHSELNMSSLELGDSALYFCASSSRTGRDEKLFFGSGTQLSVL.

The chain links TRBV14 to TRBJ2-2; D gene ambiguous. The CDR3 loop spans 14 amino acids. The germline gives CDR1 SGHDN, CDR2 FVKESK. V lost 3 bases and J 4 bases, leaving 9 bases between the germline ends. This CDR3 is CASSQRSGTGELFF. The DNA for the CDR3 is TGTGCCAGCAGCCAGAGGAGTGGCACCGGGGAGCTGTTTTTT.

The chain carries TRBV19 and TRBJ2-7; tentatively, D is TRBD2 (6 bases). The germline CDR1 and CDR2 sequences are LNHDA and SQIVND (reference sequence). Deletions cut 6 bases from V and 3 bases from J, with 18 bases between. The CDR3 consists of 15 residues. The CDR3 DNA reads TGTGCCAGTAGACCCAGCGGAGCGGGCGTCTACGAGCAGTACTTC. Residues: CASRPSGAGVYEQYF.

This clone has only a few counts. The chain joins TRBV27 to TRBJ1-2, with 10 bases that match TRBD1. Looked up from germline, CDR1 is MNHEY and CDR2 is SMNVEV (reference sequence). The CDR3 is made up of 16 amino acids. With V trimmed by 5 bases and J by 7 bases, 13 bases remained unmatched. CDR3 DNA sequence: TGTGCCAGCAGTCCAAGCCCGACAGGGGGCCAGGGTGGCTACACCTTC. It encodes CASSPSPTGGQGGYTF.

The V gene is TRBV6-1, the J gene TRBJ2-5, with D perhaps matching TRBD2 (6 bases). The end of the DNA aligns better with TRBJ2-7, so the J call may be wrong. Germline loops: CDR1 MNHNS, CDR2 SASEGT. The CDR3 contains 15 residues. The CDR3 is CASSGDSGTPSEQYF. CDR3 in DNA: TGTGCCAGCAGTGGGGACTCCGGGACTCCAAGCGAGCAGTACTTC.